The sequence of this TCR beta chain was determined in a study of shared clonotypes between healthy human individuals. Notes on the study in general: Having only a few donors restricted how much genetic and exposure-history diversity was captured. An effect of sequencing depth on clonotype sharing among donors was expected. The study found lower generation probabilities in non-shared clonotypes than in those shared by all four donors.

In germline, CDR1 is MNHNY, CDR2 SVGAGI (reference sequence). The CDR3 covers 14 residues. Trimming cost V 6 bases and J 6 bases, with 15 bases left between them. This clone was seen just once. The antigen remains unidentified. Sequencing used immunoSEQ multiplex PCR; TCRdb keeps in-frame clones, though not all of them. The repertoire holds around 1 million clones, less than 85% seen once, with about 1.5% in the top ten. Sequences were obtained from memory CD4+ T cells sorted from blood. Subset given: CD45RA-negative fraction. The sequence was collected from a man aged 18 to 29 in good health. V and J are TRBV6-6 and TRBJ2-1, with unresolved D. CDR3 DNA sequence: TGTGCCAGCAGCTTTGGTCTCAGCCTCAATGAGCAGTTCTTC. The encoded protein is CASSFGLSLNEQFF.